A single sample gave rise to the 2 T cell receptor beta chains below, sequenced in a study of blood T cell repertoires in COVID-19. Here immunoSEQ multiplex PCR was the method, and the copy in TCRdb shows in-frame clones only, minus some. Of a few hundred thousand clones in the sample, over 75% were seen once. Sequencing was carried out using PBMCs or T cells enriched from blood (not recorded which). The receptor source for this set is a man aged 35-49 years in a cohort exposed to, infected with or recovered from COVID-19 (not recorded which).

This chain connects TRBV19 to TRBJ2-7; D may be TRBD1 (6 bases). Trimming took 5 bases from V and 2 from J, leaving 13 bases between them. CDR3 length: 14 residues. Germline values: CDR1 LNHDA, CDR2 SQIVND (reference sequence). CDR3 coding DNA: TGTGCCAGTAGTTTGGGGGCGGGCGCCTACGAGCAGTACTTC. Translating gives CASSLGAGAYEQYF.

The chain uses TRBV5-4 and TRBJ1-6; 7 positions agree with TRBD1. The CDR3 length is 15 residues. Germline values: CDR1 SGHNT, CDR2 YYREEE (reference sequence). With V trimmed by 4 bases and J by 7 bases, 8 bases remained unmatched. As DNA, the CDR3 is TGTGCCAGCAGCGCCCTGGGACAGAGAAATTCACCCCTCCACTTT. Its translation: CASSALGQRNSPLHF.